This T cell receptor (beta chain) was recovered during a study of CD8+ T cells in alopecia areata. As for treatment: oral pan-JAK inhibitor, 5-10 mg twice daily. Extracted from the samples, RNA was reverse transcribed into cDNA to serve as the sequencing template. TCRdb keeps only in-frame clones here, not all; method: immunoSEQ multiplex PCR. The data contain 100,000 to 140,000 clones, 80% to 85% of them singletons. This CDR3 region has 17 residues. The germline CDR1 and CDR2 sequences are MRHNA and SNTAGT. The V end was cut by 1 base, the J end by 2 bases, with 15 bases between. This chain uses TRBV6-4 with TRBJ1-5; TRBD1 might be the D (6 bases). The source material was CD8+ T cells sorted from blood, sampled at week 24, from a patient treated with tofacitinib. The sequence derives from a human donor with alopecia areata. CDR3 sequence (DNA): TGTGCCAGCAGTGACTACAGGGCCGAATTTGGCAATCAGCCCCAGCATTTT. This encodes CASSDYRAEFGNQPQHF.